Sequencing of this T cell receptor beta chain was carried out in a study of CD8+ T cells in alopecia areata (dated 2018 in TCRdb). In terms of the full investigation: Treated patients were enrolled in an open-label pilot trial of oral tofacitinib, 5 to 10 mg twice daily, for moderate-to-severe alopecia areata. Scalp tissue and sorted CD4+ and CD8+ peripheral blood T cells from patchy and totalis/universalis alopecia areata patients and from healthy controls were covered by human TCRbeta sequencing. TCRbeta CDR3 regions were amplified by immunoSEQ multiplex PCR with 35 Vbeta forward and 13 Jbeta reverse primers. Tofacitinib was administered for 6 to 18 months, and 6 months of follow-up off drug were then conducted to assess delayed response and recurrence. Tofacitinib-treated patients had biopsies at baseline and at 4 and 24 weeks of treatment, with a later scalp biopsy in several patients. Scalp clonality was compared across normal scalp (n=4), patchy alopecia areata scalp (n=8), and alopecia totalis/universalis scalp (n=8). RNA came from the PAXgene miRNA kit for fixed scalp, the miRNeasy kit for PBMCs, and the RNeasy kit for mouse skin. In both human patients and the C3H/HeJ mouse model, the study applied high-throughput TCRbeta sequencing to look at T cell clonal expansion in alopecia areata.

Germline trimming amounts to 6 bases on V and 6 bases on J, with 6 as the count of junction bases outside the gene matches. The CDR3 runs 15 residues from the cysteine to the phenylalanine. The DNA shown is the 45-base CDR3, in frame from base 1. CDR1 MNHNY and CDR2 SVGAGI are derived from the germline V gene (reference sequence). This clone was observed a handful of times. What antigen it recognizes has not been identified. Per-base qualities were not stored, and no clone one base away is much larger. The full study reports these points: TCR sequences shared between patients were less clear than in mice, possibly partly because of HLA diversity in the patient population. Resident alphabeta T cells in normal human skin are also sequenced, complicating scalp TCR repertoire analysis, unlike mouse skin dominated by gammadelta T cells. Compared with normal scalp, lesional scalp, particularly in alopecia totalis/universalis, had higher clonality and more expanded CD8+ clones, which suggests antigenic drive.

The sample's time point, from its label and the paper: baseline before oral tofacitinib. Lesional scalp punch biopsies and peripheral blood were obtained from alopecia areata patients. After PBMCs were isolated by density centrifugation and stained for CD3, CD4 and CD8, a FACSAria was used to sort CD4+ and CD8+ T cells. The library was produced with the immunoSEQ multiplex PCR assay. RNA was extracted from all samples and reverse transcribed into cDNA, which served as template for TCR sequencing. SuperScript III was used to make first-strand cDNA, primed with a 2:1 mix of oligo-dT and random hexamers. Amplification bias was assessed with a synthetic immune receptor repertoire, and residual bias was removed computationally. Concerning the study's data processing: After raw reads were preprocessed to remove errors, the CDR3 was defined following IMGT conventions as running from the conserved cysteine to phenylalanine. Clonality was computed by normalizing Shannon entropy by log2 of the number of productive unique TCRs and subtracting the result from 1. Scalp TCRbeta sequences were cross-referenced with sorted blood CD4 and CD8 repertoires so that the CD4 or CD8 identity of scalp clones could be inferred. TCRdb limited this immuneACCESS table to in-frame rearrangements with V and J called. A share of clones is missing; checked studies link under half to unresolved V genes, and the rest is unexplained. V and J calls and clone size follow that table, whereas D and trimming were derived from the DNA. This sample is represented by 150,000 to 200,000 clones; about 66% of them were singletons. The leading ten clones occupy about an eighth of the sample.

The receptor was derived from a human donor with alopecia areata. This chain joins TRBV6-6 to TRBJ2-3, with TRBD2 identical over 13 junction bases. Source: CD8+ T cells sorted from blood, taken at week 0. Here the CDR3 is given as CASSPLAGGQDTQYF. In nucleotide form, the sequence is TGTGCCAGCAGCCCACTAGCGGGGGGGCAGGATACGCAGTATTTT.